This T cell receptor (beta chain) comes out of a study of T cells in Graves' hyperthyroidism and ophthalmopathy. Background on the study: Blood was drawn when the patient was first diagnosed and still untreated.

Trimming cost V 3 bases and J 6 bases; bases outside gene matches: 8. CDR1 and CDR2 (germline): SGDLS, YYNGEE. The CDR3 is 16 residues long. Whole-study findings and limits: Also found in blood were most expanded thyroid clonotypes above 0.001.

From RNA transcripts, TCR beta CDR3 regions were amplified. Initially, a first-round RT-PCR of the TCR CDR3 employed the HTBI primer set. TCRdb redid the calling of the multiplex PCR reads with MiXCR, one entry per CDR3 protein. The sample has around 350,000 distinct CDR3 sequences, about 14% seen once. Uncontrolled infection, other autoimmune disease, pregnancy or lactation led to exclusion. Concerning this clonotype: What it binds is not known. This may be a read error, as it is one base from a much larger clone.

This sequence was found in a woman younger than 45 with Graves' ophthalmopathy. The chain recombines TRBV9 with TRBJ2-1, with 11 nucleotides matching TRBD2. Specimen: blood. The CDR3, as DNA: TGTGCCAGCAGCGCCGGGACTAGCGGAATAATCAATGAGCAGTTCTTC. Residues: CASSAGTSGIINEQFF.